This T cell receptor (beta chain) was profiled in a study of neurological immune-mediated disorders. Study background: A relapsing-remitting course was seen in about 90% of the roughly 35 multiple sclerosis patients and a secondary progressive course in 3.

The V end was cut by 2 bases, the J end by 3 bases, with 3 bases between. This CDR3 spans 12 amino acids. From germline, CDR1 is SGHAT and CDR2 FQDESV (reference sequence). Via MiXCR, TCRdb re-called the 5' RACE reads, giving one row per CDR3 protein. The table includes 50,000 to 65,000 distinct CDR3 sequences, under 5.5% detected once. This clonotype occurred many times. The sequence derives from a woman between 45 and 60 years old with multiple sclerosis. V usage is TRBV11-1 and J usage is TRBJ2-3; D is uncertain. The sequenced sample was PBMCs. The CDR3 loop reads CASSLWTDTQYF. The CDR3 region has the DNA TGTGCCAGCAGCTTATGGACAGATACGCAGTATTTT.